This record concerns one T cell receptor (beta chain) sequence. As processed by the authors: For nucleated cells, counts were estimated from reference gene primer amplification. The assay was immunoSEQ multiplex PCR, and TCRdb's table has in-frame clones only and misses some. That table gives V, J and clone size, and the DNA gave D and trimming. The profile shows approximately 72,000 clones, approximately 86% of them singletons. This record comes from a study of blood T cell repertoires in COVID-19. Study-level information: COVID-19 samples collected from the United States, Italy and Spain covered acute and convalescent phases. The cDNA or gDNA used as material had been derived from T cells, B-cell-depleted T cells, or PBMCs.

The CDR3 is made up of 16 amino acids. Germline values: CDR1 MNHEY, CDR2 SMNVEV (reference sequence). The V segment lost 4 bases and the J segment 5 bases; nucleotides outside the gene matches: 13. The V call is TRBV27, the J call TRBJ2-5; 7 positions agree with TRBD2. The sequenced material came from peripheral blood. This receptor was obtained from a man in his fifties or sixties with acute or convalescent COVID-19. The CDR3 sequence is CASSWDYRSRVETQYF. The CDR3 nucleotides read TGTGCCAGCAGTTGGGACTACAGGTCGCGAGTCGAGACCCAGTACTTC.